The 23 T cell receptor beta chains in this list originate from one sample, sequenced in a study of T cell repertoires in cytomegalovirus infection. TCRdb processed the reads anew with MiXCR; each CDR3 protein has one entry. Of 150,000 to 190,000 distinct CDR3 sequences in the sample, roughly a quarter were seen once. The sample comprised PBMCs. The receptors were sampled from a human donor in good health (CMV status not recorded). Some clones in this sample may be carry-over from other donors' samples.

This clonotype was detected a few times. The chain carries TRBV11-3 and TRBJ2-5; no reliable D call. Trimming left V 5 bases short and J 5 bases short, with 12 bases between. The CDR3 runs to 13 residues. Germline V gene sequence: CDR1 SGHNT, CDR2 YENEEA. In DNA form, the CDR3 reads TGTGCCAGCAGCCTGGCCTTGGACGAGACCCAGTACTTC. It encodes CASSLALDETQYF.

The chain links TRBV14 to TRBJ1-1; D is ambiguous. Germline V gene data show CDR1 as SGHDN and CDR2 as FVKESK. The CDR3 runs to 15 residues. The V gene lost 0 bases and the J gene lost 4 bases, with 12 bases spanning the gap. CDR3 coding DNA: TGTGCCAGCAGCCAAGAGGGCAGAGTGGGCACTGAAGCTTTCTTT. It specifies CASSQEGRVGTEAFF.

This clonotype was seen only a few times. The genes are TRBV27 and TRBJ2-7; no reliable D call. The CDR3 extends over 11 amino acids. CDR1 MNHEY and CDR2 SMNVEV come from the germline V gene (reference sequence). V lost 7 bases, J lost 6 bases, and 10 bases lay in between. Here the CDR3 DNA reads TGTGCCAGCAACCAAGGGCGCGAGCAGTACTTC. It is translated as CASNQGREQYF.

This clonotype came up many times. The chain links TRBV19 to TRBJ2-3; D gene unclear. From germline, CDR1 is LNHDA and CDR2 SQIVND (reference sequence). There are 16 residues in the CDR3. Trimming took off 6 bases at V and 2 bases at J, with 18 bases between the two ends. CDR3 protein: CASSHTVQSDTDTQYF. CDR3 nucleotides: TGTGCCAGTAGCCACACAGTTCAGTCCGACACAGATACGCAGTATTTT. The full variable domain, its missing parts supplied by reference TRBV19 and TRBJ2-3, is DGGITQSPKYLFRKEGQNVTLSCEQNLNHDAMYWYRQDPGQGLRLIYYSQIVNDFQKGDIAEGYSVSREKKESFPLTVTSAQKNPTAFYLCASSHTVQSDTDTQYFGPGTRLTVL.

Ten or more counts support this clonotype. The genes are TRBV7-8 and TRBJ2-2; TRBD2 aligns across 8 bases. CDR3 size: 16 residues. Germline CDR1 SGHVS, CDR2 FQNEAQ. V shed 5 bases and J 2 bases; nucleotides not matched to a gene: 7. The CDR3 is CASSPAAGGNTGELFF. In nucleotides, the CDR3 is TGTGCCAGCAGCCCGGCGGCGGGGGGCAACACCGGGGAGCTGTTTTTT.

The chain has TRBV12-3 or TRBV12-4 and TRBJ1-1; D is ambiguous. Trimming stripped 6 bases from V and 1 base from J, with 15 bases between. CDR3 length: 15 amino acids. CDR3 loop: CASRPNRPQNTEAFF. The CDR3 nucleotides read TGTGCCAGCAGACCTAACAGACCCCAGAACACTGAAGCTTTCTTT.

This clonotype has more than one count but fewer than ten. CDR3 amino acids: CSVAGNTGELFF. The CDR3, as DNA: TGCAGCGTTGCAGGGAACACCGGGGAGCTGTTTTTT. The chain joins TRBV29-1 to TRBJ2-2; D is unclear. Germline lookup yields CDR1 SQVTM and CDR2 ANQGSEA. Trimming removed 4 bases from V and 1 base from J, with 4 bases in between. This CDR3 contains 12 residues.

This sequence joins TRBV2 and TRBJ1-3; 8 positions match TRBD1. This CDR3 has 15 residues. V lost 7 bases, J lost 2 bases, and 7 bases stayed unmatched. CDR1 and CDR2 from the germline V gene are SNHLY and FYNNEI. The CDR3 loop is CASKGSGGAGNTIYF. The DNA for the CDR3 is TGTGCCAGCAAAGGATCAGGGGGCGCTGGAAACACCATATATTTT.

In this sample, this clonotype turned up many times. This rearrangement joins TRBV7-2 to TRBJ2-3; D might be TRBD1 or TRBD2, each matching 5 bases. The ends were cut back, 4 bases at V and 11 bases at J, with 22 bases in the middle. This CDR3 comprises 15 residues. Germline V gives CDR1 SGHTA, CDR2 FQGNSA. CDR3 residues: CASSSDPRGISVQYF. The CDR3 region has the DNA TGTGCCAGCAGCTCAGACCCGAGGGGAATATCTGTGCAGTATTTT.

The chain links TRBV2 to TRBJ2-7, with a possible D match to TRBD1 (6 bases). CDR3 length: 16 amino acids. V lost 8 bases and J 0 bases, leaving 20 bases between the germline ends. The germline gives CDR1 SNHLY, CDR2 FYNNEI. The DNA of the CDR3 is TGTGCCAGCGGATTCCTTACAGGGTTAGGCTCCTACGAGCAGTACTTC. This sequence encodes CASGFLTGLGSYEQYF.

The rearrangement uses TRBV6-2 or TRBV6-3 and TRBJ2-1; D remains unclear. Germline V lookup: CDR1 MNHEY, CDR2 SVGEGT. CDR3 length equals 16 residues. Trimming removed 4 bases from V and 0 bases from J, with 13 bases in between. The chain's CDR3 is CASSSPTRSSYNEQFF. DNA of the CDR3: TGTGCCAGCAGTTCCCCGACCCGGAGCTCCTACAATGAGCAGTTCTTC.

The chain combines TRBV6-5 with TRBJ2-7, with D uncertain. The CDR3 spans 14 residues. In germline, CDR1 is MNHEY, CDR2 SVGAGI. The V end was cut by 0 bases, the J end by 2 bases, with 8 bases between. DNA of the CDR3: TGTGCCAGCAGTTACTCGGAAGCCGCCTACGAGCAGTACTTC. As protein: CASSYSEAAYEQYF.

At least ten counts were recorded for this clonotype. The rearrangement links TRBV7-8 to TRBJ2-5; TRBD2 aligns across 7 bases. After removal of 7 bases from V and 4 bases from J, the junction contained 9 bases not matched to a gene. Germline V gene lookup returns CDR1 SGHVS and CDR2 FQNEAQ. The CDR3 extends over 14 amino acids. CDR3 sequence reads: CASTTSGTIETQYF. The CDR3 DNA reads TGTGCCAGCACGACCTCCGGGACTATAGAGACCCAGTACTTC.

The rearrangement joins TRBV30 to TRBJ1-5; no reliable D call. CDR3 length equals 14 residues. The germline V and J ends were trimmed by 2 bases and 2 bases, with 10 bases remaining between them. Germline V gene data show CDR1 as GTSNPN and CDR2 as SVGIG (reference sequence). The CDR3 region is CAWSQLGRNQPQHF. The CDR3 DNA reads TGTGCCTGGAGTCAACTAGGACGCAATCAGCCCCAGCATTTT.

This clonotype has at least ten counts. The CDR3 DNA sequence: TGTGCCAGCAGCGGAAACAGGGGGCAGGTGGCCGGGGAGCTGTTTTTT. Protein product: CASSGNRGQVAGELFF. The rearrangement joins TRBV5-4 to TRBJ2-2, with 9 bases that match TRBD1. There are 16 residues in the CDR3. The J segment lost 6 bases and the V segment lost 4 bases, leaving 10 bases of the junction unmatched. CDR1 and CDR2 (germline): SGHNT, YYREEE (reference sequence).

This clonotype was picked up many times. J is TRBJ2-3 and V is TRBV7-3; 8 bases are a match to TRBD1. CDR1 SGHTA and CDR2 FQGTGA come from the germline V gene. CDR3 length: 15 residues. Unmatched junction bases numbered 4, after V lost 5 bases and J lost 0 bases. This chain's CDR3 is CASSDTGGSTDTQYF. DNA of the CDR3: TGTGCCAGCAGCGATACAGGGGGGAGCACAGATACGCAGTATTTT.

Many counts were recorded for this clonotype. The rearrangement links TRBV6-2 or TRBV6-3 to TRBJ2-2; no firm D call. V was clipped by 5 bases and J by 4 bases, with 2 bases between them. The CDR3 covers 11 residues. CDR1 MNHEY and CDR2 SVGEGT come from the germline V gene. The CDR3 region is CASSLTGELFF. The CDR3 DNA reads TGTGCCAGCAGTCTCACCGGGGAGCTGTTTTTT.

The rearrangement links TRBV5-1 to TRBJ2-1; D remains unclear. CDR1 is SGHRS and CDR2 is YFSETQ in the germline V gene. The CDR3 spans 14 residues. Deletions cut 3 bases from V and 2 bases from J, with 9 bases between. The chain's CDR3 is CASSSRLTYNEQFF. In DNA form, the CDR3 reads TGCGCCAGCAGCTCACGGTTAACCTACAATGAGCAGTTCTTC.

CDR3: CATLTTHTGKLIETQYF. DNA for the CDR3: TGTGCCACATTGACGACCCACACAGGGAAATTGATAGAGACCCAGTACTTC. The chain recombines TRBV28 with TRBJ2-5; tentatively, D is TRBD1 (6 bases). The V gene lost 10 bases and the J gene lost 4 bases, with 28 bases spanning the gap. The CDR3 is 17 amino acids. Germline V CDR1 and CDR2: MDHEN, SYDVKM.

The chain has TRBV6-2 or TRBV6-3 and TRBJ1-4; D remains ambiguous. The CDR3 is made up of 15 amino acids. Trimming cost V 0 bases and J 6 bases, with 11 bases left between them. Germline CDR1 reads MNHEY; CDR2 reads SVGEGT. CDR3: CASSYSTRMDEKLFF. As DNA, the CDR3 is TGTGCCAGCAGTTACTCGACACGGATGGATGAAAAACTGTTTTTT.

This clonotype has more than one count but fewer than ten. The chain uses TRBV28 and TRBJ2-7; a weak D match, TRBD2 (7 bases). From germline, CDR1 is MDHEN and CDR2 SYDVKM. The V and J ends lost 6 bases and 4 bases respectively, with 13 bases between them. CDR3 length: 13 amino acids. The CDR3 sequence is CASRGGGPYEQYF. Written as DNA, the CDR3 is TGTGCCAGCAGGGGGGGGGGCCCTTACGAGCAGTACTTC. The full variable domain, its missing parts supplied by reference TRBV28 and TRBJ2-7, is DVKVTQSSRYLVKRTGEKVFLECVQDMDHENMFWYRQDPGLGLRLIYFSYDVKMKEKGDIPEGYSVSREKKERFSLILESASTNQTSMYLCASRGGGPYEQYFGPGTRLTVT.

The chain uses TRBV2 and TRBJ1-2; D is perhaps TRBD1 (5 bases). V lost 3 bases and J 3 bases, leaving 8 bases between the germline ends. The CDR3 loop spans 13 amino acids. CDR1 and CDR2 from the germline V gene are SNHLY and FYNNEI. CDR3 residues: CASSDGGDYGYTF. The CDR3, as DNA: TGTGCCAGCAGTGATGGGGGAGACTATGGCTACACCTTC.

A remark on this clonotype: This may come from a read error, since a much larger clone is one base off. The rearrangement links TRBV3-1 to TRBJ1-1; unclear D gene. Germline values: CDR1 LGHDT, CDR2 YNNKEL (reference sequence). The CDR3 loop spans 14 amino acids. V was trimmed by 1 base and J by 0 bases, leaving 6 bases between them. The CDR3 region has the DNA TGTGCCAGCAGCCAAGGGACGGTGAACACTGAAGCTTTCTTT. It encodes CASSQGTVNTEAFF.